This passage covers 22 T cell receptor beta chains from one sample sequenced in a study of blood T cell repertoires in COVID-19. Assay used: immunoSEQ multiplex PCR; TCRdb lists only in-frame clones, some missing. The data contain roughly 260,000 clones, about 89% of them singletons. Source material: peripheral blood. These receptors came from a woman aged 45 to 65 with acute or convalescent COVID-19.

J is TRBJ2-7 and V is TRBV7-2, with 7 bases aligning to TRBD1. This CDR3 spans 15 amino acids. The germline CDR1 and CDR2 sequences are SGHTA and FQGNSA. J gave up 0 bases and V 5 bases, and 7 bases lay outside the gene matches. CDR3 sequence reads: CASSPLSGGSYEQYF. CDR3 nucleotides: TGTGCCAGCAGCCCCTTATCAGGGGGCTCCTACGAGCAGTACTTC.

The chain joins TRBV18 to TRBJ2-7, with 8 bases matching TRBD1. V shed 4 bases and J 5 bases; nucleotides not matched to a gene: 4. The CDR3 contains 13 residues. Germline V gives CDR1 KGHSH, CDR2 LQKENI. CDR3 residues: CASSRGTGDEQYF. The CDR3 bases are TGTGCCAGCTCACGAGGGACAGGCGACGAGCAGTACTTC.

The chain recombines TRBV4-1 with TRBJ2-4, with D possibly TRBD2 on 5 matching bases. V lost 3 bases and J 0 bases, leaving 24 bases between the germline ends. Germline V CDR1 and CDR2: MGHRA, YSYEKL. The CDR3 covers 20 residues. Here the CDR3 DNA reads TGCGCCAGCAGCCAGACCCCTACTAGTAACGTGCTTCTAGCCAAAAACATTCAGTACTTC. Its protein product is CASSQTPTSNVLLAKNIQYF.

The V gene is TRBV7-9, the J gene TRBJ1-1, with a weak D call TRBD1 (6 bases). Trimming took off 1 base at V and 7 bases at J, with 19 bases between the two ends. Germline assignment: CDR1 SEHNR and CDR2 FQNEAQ (reference sequence). The CDR3 consists of 16 residues. The CDR3: CASSLEIGGRESEAFF. CDR3 nucleotide sequence: TGTGCCAGCAGCTTAGAGATTGGGGGCAGGGAAAGTGAAGCTTTCTTT.

J is TRBJ2-1 and V is TRBV7-2; D is unresolved. V lost 3 bases to trimming and J lost 4 bases, with 13 bases between them. The CDR3 spans 15 residues. Germline CDR1 and CDR2: SGHTA and FQGNSA. The chain's CDR3 is CASSFQRGVYNEQFF. The CDR3 bases are TGTGCCAGCAGCTTCCAACGCGGAGTTTACAATGAGCAGTTCTTC.

The genes are TRBV24-1 and TRBJ2-1; TRBD1 agrees at 8 bases. In germline, CDR1 is KGHDR, CDR2 SFDVKD. J was trimmed by 9 bases and V by 1 base; bases with no gene match: 4. CDR3 length equals 14 residues. Here the CDR3 reads CATSDLPTGGEQFF. CDR3 in DNA: TGTGCCACCAGTGATTTACCTACAGGGGGTGAGCAGTTCTTC.

This rearrangement joins TRBV6-5 to TRBJ1-2, with 9 bases matching TRBD1. This CDR3 region has 15 residues. V lost 7 bases, J lost 5 bases, and 11 bases stayed unmatched. The germline gives CDR1 MNHEY, CDR2 SVGAGI. CDR3 amino acids: CASIPIQGAHYGYTF. CDR3 DNA: TGTGCCAGCATTCCTATACAGGGGGCACATTATGGCTACACCTTC.

The chain carries TRBV21-1 and TRBJ1-2; the table assigns TRBD1, which was not confirmed against the DNA. TRBV21-1 is listed as a pseudogene. This CDR3 is 16 amino acids long. The CDR3 DNA is TGTGCCAGCAGCAAGGGACAGGATTACGAGAACTATGGCTACACCTTC. It specifies CASSKGQDYENYGYTF.

The chain recombines TRBV7-9 with TRBJ2-1; no clear D. Deletions cut 5 bases from V and 2 bases from J, with 13 bases between. Germline V gene data show CDR1 as SEHNR and CDR2 as FQNEAQ (reference sequence). The length of the CDR3 is 15 residues. The CDR3 loop reads CASSPPEAPYNEQFF. CDR3 nucleotides: TGTGCCAGCAGCCCCCCAGAGGCCCCCTACAATGAGCAGTTCTTC.

The table lists this clone with a few counts. The DNA for the CDR3 is TGTGCCAGCAGTTTAGGGGCGTTCGGGACTAGCGGGAGGGGCGAGCAGTACTTC. This translates into CASSLGAFGTSGRGEQYF. The rearrangement uses TRBV28 and TRBJ2-7; the match to TRBD2 covers 16 bases. CDR1 and CDR2 from the germline V gene are MDHEN and SYDVKM. The CDR3 covers 18 residues. The ends lost 2 bases at V and 6 bases at J; junction bases unmatched: 10.

J is TRBJ1-3 and V is TRBV6-7, with D unresolved. TRBV6-7 is identified as an open reading frame with a role that is uncertain. V lost 8 bases, J lost 5 bases, and 13 bases lay in between. This CDR3 has 13 residues. The CDR3 coding sequence is TGTGCCAGCCCCATGAGGGTTAGAAACACCATATATTTT. This gives the protein CASPMRVRNTIYF.

The rearrangement uses TRBV2 and TRBJ2-7, with a weak D call TRBD2 (6 bases). Trimming pared 8 bases from V and 3 bases from J, leaving 17 bases between. The CDR3 is made up of 14 amino acids. The germline gives CDR1 SNHLY, CDR2 FYNNEI. CDR3 bases: TGTGCCAGCGCAGATAGCGGAGGACTCTACGAGCAGTACTTC. It encodes CASADSGGLYEQYF.

The V and J genes are TRBV11-3 and TRBJ1-5, with no clear D. The germline V and J ends were trimmed by 0 bases and 7 bases, with 10 bases remaining between them. Germline CDR1 is SGHNT and CDR2 is YENEEA. CDR3 length: 14 amino acids. The CDR3 is CASSLDGVHQPQHF. The CDR3 DNA reads as TGTGCCAGCAGCTTAGACGGGGTCCACCAGCCCCAGCATTTT.

Points on this clone: This specimen includes other DNA sequences encoding the same CDR3. The V and J genes are TRBV7-8 and TRBJ1-1; tentatively, D is TRBD1 (6 bases). This CDR3 is 14 amino acids long. Germline V gives CDR1 SGHVS, CDR2 FQNEAQ. Trimming shortened V by 1 base and J by 1 base, and 7 bases separated the two germline ends. The CDR3 spells CASSLVTGNTEAFF. The CDR3 DNA reads TGTGCCAGCAGCTTAGTGACAGGGAACACTGAAGCTTTCTTT. Full variable domain (rest looked up from reference TRBV7-8 and TRBJ1-1): GAGVSQSPRYKVAKRGQDVALRCDPISGHVSLFWYQQALGQGPEFLTYFQNEAQLDKSGLPSDRFFAERPEGSVSTLKIQRTQQEDSAVYLCASSLVTGNTEAFFGQGTRLTVV.

J is TRBJ2-7 and V is TRBV27, with 7 bases fitting TRBD1. The CDR3 extends over 14 amino acids. V shed 5 bases and J 3 bases; nucleotides not matched to a gene: 7. CDR1 MNHEY and CDR2 SMNVEV come from the germline V gene (reference sequence). The chain's CDR3 is CASSARQGYYEQYF. The CDR3 region has the DNA TGTGCCAGCAGTGCCAGACAGGGTTACTACGAGCAGTACTTC.

J is TRBJ2-7 and V is TRBV28, with D possibly being TRBD1 (5 bases). Trimming removed 4 bases from V and 3 bases from J, with 7 bases in between. Germline V lookup: CDR1 MDHEN, CDR2 SYDVKM. CDR3 length equals 12 residues. The CDR3 loop reads CASSSTVYEQYF. In DNA, the CDR3 is TGTGCCAGCAGTTCGACAGTCTACGAGCAGTACTTC.

The chain links TRBV28 to TRBJ2-7, with D possibly being TRBD1 (5 bases). The CDR3 length is 12 residues. The germline V and J ends were trimmed by 2 bases and 6 bases, with 8 bases remaining between them. Germline V gene data show CDR1 as MDHEN and CDR2 as SYDVKM. The DNA for the CDR3 is TGTGCCAGCAGTTTAGCAAGGGGCGAGCAGTACTTC. The encoded protein is CASSLARGEQYF.

V usage is TRBV14 and J usage is TRBJ2-1; D is unclear. V gave up 3 bases and J gave up 7 bases, with 16 bases separating them. Germline CDR1 reads SGHDN; CDR2 reads FVKESK. The length of the CDR3 is 15 residues. The CDR3 sequence: CASSQYPNLENEQFF. As DNA, the CDR3 is TGTGCCAGCAGCCAGTACCCGAACCTAGAGAATGAGCAGTTCTTC.

This chain uses TRBV5-1 with TRBJ2-3, with a weak D call TRBD2 (6 bases). V lost 2 bases to trimming and J lost 0 bases, with 7 bases between them. Germline-derived CDR1 and CDR2 are SGHRS and YFSETQ. This CDR3 is 14 amino acids long. CDR3 sequence (DNA): TGCGCCAGCAGCTTTAGCGGAAGCACAGATACGCAGTATTTT. Residues: CASSFSGSTDTQYF.

The J gene is TRBJ2-5, the V gene TRBV5-1; TRBD2 matches 10 bases. There are 16 residues in the CDR3. From germline, CDR1 is SGHRS and CDR2 YFSETQ. V shed 2 bases, J shed 4 bases, and the junction held 8 bases outside the gene matches. The DNA for the CDR3 is TGCGCCAGCAGCTTAGCGGGAGGGCCAGTAGGAGAGACCCAGTACTTC. Translated, it gives CASSLAGGPVGETQYF. Full variable domain (rest looked up from reference TRBV5-1 and TRBJ2-5): KAGVTQTPRYLIKTRGQQVTLSCSPISGHRSVSWYQQTPGQGLQFLFEYFSETQRNKGNFPGRFSGRQFSNSRSEMNVSTLELGDSALYLCASSLAGGPVGETQYFGPGTRLLVL.

The gene calls are TRBV6-2 or TRBV6-3 and TRBJ1-5; the match to TRBD1 covers 11 bases. The CDR3 has 18 amino acids. Germline V lookup: CDR1 MNHEY, CDR2 SVGEGT. V lost 0 bases to trimming and J lost 4 bases; unmatched junction nucleotides: 8. The CDR3 nucleotides are TGTGCCAGCAGTTACTCTTTAACGGACAGGGGGCTAAATCAGCCCCAGCATTTT. Encoded protein: CASSYSLTDRGLNQPQHF.

This sequence joins TRBV19 and TRBJ2-7; 9 bases are shared with TRBD1. This CDR3 is built from 15 residues. CDR1 LNHDA and CDR2 SQIVND come from the germline V gene (reference sequence). V lost 5 bases to trimming and J lost 1 base; unmatched junction nucleotides: 6. CDR3 sequence: CASSPPGQGSYEQYF. The CDR3 DNA reads TGTGCCAGTAGTCCCCCGGGACAGGGTTCCTACGAGCAGTACTTC.